This is a list of T cell receptor beta chains from one sample in a study of identical twins. TCRdb called the 5' RACE reads again in MiXCR, with one record for every CDR3 protein. Of some 690,000 distinct CDR3 sequences in the sample, over 20% were seen once. A further study also used this sample, focusing on T cells expressing NK-cell markers.

The sequencing sample was made of PBMCs. Receptor source: a woman under 30 in good health. Both conserved end residues are part of each CDR3. Fields, in order: J gene, D gene, V gene, clone size, CDR3 protein, CDR3 DNA. D genes are given only for firm matches. Clone size, where shown, is once, few, many, or a class for clones that have expanded.

TRBJ2-3	-	TRBV10-3	many	CAISEWTDTQYF	TGTGCCATCAGTGAGTGGACAGATACGCAGTATTTT
TRBJ1-5	-	TRBV6-1	many	CASSGTKPGPQHF	TGTGCCAGCAGCGGTACGAAACCTGGGCCCCAGCATTTT
TRBJ2-3	-	TRBV12-3/TRBV12-4	few	CASSPRVASTDTQYF	TGTGCCAGCAGTCCCAGGGTAGCTAGCACAGATACGCAGTATTTT
TRBJ2-1	-	TRBV29-1	many	CSVPPNNEQFF	TGCAGCGTACCACCTAACAATGAGCAGTTCTTC
TRBJ2-1	-	TRBV7-2	-	CASSPRRRDEQFF	TGTGCCAGCAGCCCAAGACGGCGGGATGAGCAGTTCTTC
TRBJ1-2	-	TRBV7-9	-	CASSFGPGYTF	TGTGCCAGCAGTTTCGGTCCCGGCTACACCTTC
TRBJ1-2	TRBD1	TRBV20-1	few	CSAHGTATSTGGYTF	TGCAGTGCTCATGGGACAGCCACGTCGACGGGGGGCTACACCTTC
TRBJ2-7	TRBD2	TRBV5-1	-	CASSFLAGVSSYEQYF	TGCGCCAGCAGCTTCCTAGCGGGGGTGAGCTCCTACGAGCAGTACTTC
TRBJ2-1	-	TRBV11-2	once	CASSATGPGPNEQFF	TGTGCCAGCAGCGCTACCGGGCCGGGGCCCAATGAGCAGTTCTTC
TRBJ2-1	TRBD2	TRBV3-1	many	CASSQASAGGGEQFF	TGTGCCAGCAGCCAAGCGTCAGCGGGGGGAGGGGAGCAGTTCTTC
TRBJ1-2	TRBD1	TRBV4-2	-	CASSQGVAGGADYGYTF	TGTGCCAGCAGCCAAGGGGTGGCAGGGGGCGCTGATTATGGCTACACCTTC
TRBJ1-4	-	TRBV29-1	few	CSVQPGSNEKLFF	TGCAGCGTCCAGCCGGGGAGTAATGAAAAACTGTTTTTT
TRBJ2-2	TRBD2	TRBV12-3/TRBV12-4	-	CASSFSTSGGTGELFF	TGTGCCAGCAGTTTCTCGACTAGCGGGGGGACCGGGGAGCTGTTTTTT
TRBJ2-1	-	TRBV20-1	few	CSARERSSYNEQFF	TGCAGTGCTAGAGAGCGGTCTTCCTACAATGAGCAGTTCTTC
TRBJ2-7	-	TRBV6-5	few	CASSFGLGRSYEQYF	TGTGCCAGCAGTTTCGGTTTAGGAAGATCCTACGAGCAGTACTTC
TRBJ1-2	-	TRBV3-1	-	CASSQFGGSYGYTF	TGTGCCAGCAGCCAATTCGGGGGTTCCTATGGCTACACCTTC
TRBJ2-5	-	TRBV6-5	-	CASSYSSSPETQYF	TGTGCCAGCAGTTACTCGAGTAGTCCAGAGACCCAGTACTTC
TRBJ1-5	-	TRBV20-1	many	CSASEDSNQPQHF	TGCAGTGCTAGTGAAGATAGCAATCAGCCCCAGCATTTT
TRBJ1-1	-	TRBV20-1	-	CSAKIQNTEAFF	TGCAGTGCTAAGATCCAGAACACTGAAGCTTTCTTT
TRBJ1-1	-	TRBV21-1	many	CASSKWVRAMNTEAFF	TGTGCCAGCAGCAAATGGGTCCGGGCCATGAACACTGAAGCTTTCTTT
TRBJ1-5	-	TRBV7-9	-	CASSLGDHSNQPQHF	TGTGCCAGCAGCTTAGGGGACCATAGCAATCAGCCCCAGCATTTT
TRBJ2-1	-	TRBV29-1	-	CSVISGTPFF	TGCAGCGTTATATCCGGTACCCCGTTCTTC
TRBJ1-1	-	TRBV3-1	few	CASSHNTEGTEAFF	TGTGCCAGCAGCCATAACACAGAGGGAACTGAAGCTTTCTTT
TRBJ1-1	-	TRBV2	-	CARGARGGLTEAFF	TGTGCCAGGGGGGCACGGGGGGGACTCACTGAAGCTTTCTTT
TRBJ2-3	-	TRBV7-2	few	CASSLRDTWQDTQYF	TGTGCCAGCAGCCTACGGGATACTTGGCAAGATACGCAGTATTTT
TRBJ1-5	-	TRBV10-2	few	CASTDRAEGQPQHF	TGCGCCAGCACCGACCGGGCTGAAGGCCAGCCCCAGCATTTT
TRBJ2-3	TRBD1	TRBV12-3/TRBV12-4	many	CASSQGVTSTDTQYF	TGTGCCAGCAGTCAGGGGGTAACTAGCACAGATACGCAGTATTTT
TRBJ2-2	-	TRBV12-3/TRBV12-4	-	CTSSFHVVDSPLTGELFF	TGTACCAGCAGTTTTCACGTCGTAGACTCCCCCCTTACCGGGGAGCTGTTTTTT
TRBJ2-1	-	TRBV5-6	few	CASSSDSSNEQFF	TGTGCCAGCAGTTCCGACTCATCCAATGAGCAGTTCTTC
TRBJ2-7	-	TRBV7-2	-	CASSSRDSLAEQYF	TGTGCCAGCAGCTCCCGGGACTCCCTTGCCGAGCAGTACTTC
TRBJ2-7	-	TRBV9	few	CASSVGSSNYEQYF	TGTGCCAGCAGCGTAGGTTCCAGTAACTACGAGCAGTACTTC
TRBJ2-7	TRBD1	TRBV29-1	many	CSVRRDRNTYEQYF	TGCAGCGTCCGCAGGGACAGGAACACCTACGAGCAGTACTTC
TRBJ2-6	TRBD1	TRBV25-1	few	CASVGQGSGANVLTF	TGTGCCAGCGTTGGACAGGGGTCTGGGGCCAACGTCCTGACTTTC
TRBJ2-7	-	TRBV5-6	-	CATSRDNYEQYF	TGTGCCACCTCCCGGGACAACTACGAGCAGTACTTC
TRBJ1-5	-	TRBV6-1	few	CASSESKYQPQHF	TGTGCCAGCAGTGAGAGTAAATATCAGCCCCAGCATTTT
TRBJ2-1	TRBD2	TRBV29-1	few	CSVGIAGAVEQFF	TGCAGCGTTGGAATAGCGGGAGCTGTTGAGCAGTTCTTC
TRBJ2-5	-	TRBV13	-	CASSPRVAPETQYF	TGTGCCAGCAGCCCCCGAGTAGCGCCAGAGACCCAGTACTTC
TRBJ2-7	TRBD2	TRBV19	few	CASGKRESYEQYF	TGTGCCAGTGGGAAGCGGGAGTCCTACGAGCAGTACTTC
TRBJ2-1	TRBD2	TRBV12-3/TRBV12-4	few	CASSLRGLRGGTYNEQFF	TGTGCCAGCAGTTTACGGGGGCTACGCGGGGGGACCTACAATGAGCAGTTCTTC
TRBJ2-7	-	TRBV6-5	-	CASSWDTSSYEQYF	TGTGCCAGCAGTTGGGACACGAGCTCCTACGAGCAGTACTTC
TRBJ2-3	-	TRBV7-9	few	CASLDRATDTQYF	TGTGCCAGCCTGGACCGCGCCACAGATACGCAGTATTTT
TRBJ2-5	TRBD2	TRBV12-3/TRBV12-4	few	CASSSSAGGLRETQYF	TGTGCCAGCAGTTCTTCCGCGGGGGGACTAAGGGAGACCCAGTACTTC
TRBJ2-7	-	TRBV6-1	-	CASGPITGTYEQYF	TGTGCCAGCGGGCCGATTACAGGGACCTACGAGCAGTACTTC
TRBJ1-1	TRBD1	TRBV29-1	few	CSVTTGDPEAFF	TGCAGCGTCACGACAGGGGATCCTGAAGCTTTCTTT
TRBJ2-7	-	TRBV29-1	few	CSVGKGPGSYEQYF	TGCAGCGTTGGCAAAGGTCCGGGAAGCTACGAGCAGTACTTC
TRBJ2-7	-	TRBV20-1	-	CSASPGLSSYEQYF	TGCAGTGCTAGTCCCGGGTTGAGCTCCTACGAGCAGTACTTC
TRBJ1-3	-	TRBV6-5	-	CASSYGVPGNTIYF	TGTGCCAGCAGTTATGGAGTCCCTGGAAACACCATATATTTT
TRBJ2-1	-	TRBV10-1	-	CASSDQLGRYNEQFF	TGCGCCAGCAGTGACCAACTAGGGAGATACAATGAGCAGTTCTTC
TRBJ2-7	-	TRBV7-9	few	CASSSGRGAYEQYF	TGTGCCAGCAGCTCGGGCAGGGGAGCCTACGAGCAGTACTTC
TRBJ1-2	-	TRBV18	few	CASSPSGVWNYGYTF	TGTGCCAGCTCACCTTCCGGGGTATGGAACTATGGCTACACCTTC
TRBJ2-1	TRBD2	TRBV25-1	few	CASSRGGDEQFF	TGTGCCAGCAGTCGGGGGGGGGATGAGCAGTTCTTC
TRBJ2-1	-	TRBV10-1	-	CASSEGLDYNEQFF	TGCGCCAGCAGTGAGGGACTGGACTACAATGAGCAGTTCTTC
TRBJ2-7	-	TRBV7-9	-	CASTSEGHEQYF	TGTGCCAGCACCTCAGAGGGACACGAGCAGTACTTC
TRBJ1-2	-	TRBV12-3/TRBV12-4	few	CASRILRGGYTF	TGTGCCAGCAGAATCCTCAGGGGTGGCTACACCTTC
TRBJ2-1	TRBD2	TRBV7-2	-	CASSLGGLPEQFF	TGTGCCAGCAGCTTGGGAGGGTTACCTGAGCAGTTCTTC
TRBJ2-1	TRBD2	TRBV5-1	-	CASSFGTSATNEQFF	TGCGCCAGCAGCTTCGGGACTAGCGCCACCAATGAGCAGTTCTTC
TRBJ2-7	-	TRBV20-1	few	CSARARGVYEQYF	TGCAGTGCTAGAGCCCGGGGAGTCTACGAGCAGTACTTC